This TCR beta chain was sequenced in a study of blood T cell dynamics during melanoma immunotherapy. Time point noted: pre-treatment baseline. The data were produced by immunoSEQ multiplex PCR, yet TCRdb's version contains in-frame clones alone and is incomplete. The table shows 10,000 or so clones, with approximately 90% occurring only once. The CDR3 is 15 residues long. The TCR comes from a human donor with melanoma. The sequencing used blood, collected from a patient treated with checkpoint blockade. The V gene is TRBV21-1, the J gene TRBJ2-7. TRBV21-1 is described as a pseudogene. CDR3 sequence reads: CASSKERAKAYEQYF. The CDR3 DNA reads TGTGCCAGCAGCAAAGAAAGGGCAAAAGCCTACGAGCAGTACTTC.